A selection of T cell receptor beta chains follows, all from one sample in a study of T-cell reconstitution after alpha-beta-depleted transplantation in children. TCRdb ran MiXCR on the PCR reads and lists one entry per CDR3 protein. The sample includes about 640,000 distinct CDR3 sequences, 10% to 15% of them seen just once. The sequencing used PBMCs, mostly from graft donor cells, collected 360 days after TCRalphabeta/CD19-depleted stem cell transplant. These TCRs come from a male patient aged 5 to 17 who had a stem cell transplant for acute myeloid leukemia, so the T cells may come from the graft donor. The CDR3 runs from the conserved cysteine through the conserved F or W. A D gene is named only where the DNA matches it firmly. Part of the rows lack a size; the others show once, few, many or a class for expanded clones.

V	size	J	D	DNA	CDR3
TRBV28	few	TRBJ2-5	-	TGTGCCAGCAGTTTATTACAGGGGGGGCAAGAGACCCAGTACTTC	CASSLLQGGQETQYF
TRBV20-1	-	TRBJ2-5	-	TGCAGGCCATGGGACGCGGAGACCCAGTACTTC	CRPWDAETQYF
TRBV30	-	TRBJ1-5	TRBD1	TGTGCCTGGAGCCTCCCGGGGACAGGCTCTTTAAATCAGCCCCAGCATTTT	CAWSLPGTGSLNQPQHF
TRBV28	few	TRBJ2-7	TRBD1	TGTGCCAGCAGCTCGGACAGGGGAAACGAGCAGTACTTC	CASSSDRGNEQYF
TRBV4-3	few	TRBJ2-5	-	TGCGCCAGCAGCCAAGTATGGATCACCGGCGCGAAGAAAGGGGAGACCCAGTACTTC	CASSQVWITGAKKGETQYF
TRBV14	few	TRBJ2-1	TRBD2	TGTGCCAGCAGACTAGCGGGAGCAGCCAATGAGCAGTTCTTC	CASRLAGAANEQFF
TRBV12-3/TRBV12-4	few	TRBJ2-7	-	TGTGCCAGCAGTTTATCTACTCCCTACGAGCAGTACTTC	CASSLSTPYEQYF
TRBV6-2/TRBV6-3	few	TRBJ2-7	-	TGTGCCAGCACTGGGACCTACGAGCAGTACTTC	CASTGTYEQYF
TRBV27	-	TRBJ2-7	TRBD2	TGTGCCAGCAGACCGGCGGGACTAGCGGATTACGAGCAGTACTTC	CASRPAGLADYEQYF
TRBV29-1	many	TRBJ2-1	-	TGCAGCGCCCCAGGACCCTCTGGGCAGTTCTTC	CSAPGPSGQFF
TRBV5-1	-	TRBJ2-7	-	TGCGCCAGCGGAAGGGCCTACGAGCAGTACTTC	CASGRAYEQYF
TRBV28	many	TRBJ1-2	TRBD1	TGTGCCAGCACCGAGGTCACAGGGGGCAGGGGCTACACCTTC	CASTEVTGGRGYTF
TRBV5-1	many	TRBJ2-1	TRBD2	TGCGCCAGCAGCTCCCTAGCGGGAGGGGATGAGCAGTTCTTC	CASSSLAGGDEQFF
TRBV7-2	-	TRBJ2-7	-	TGTGCCAGCAGCTGGACCGGGACCAATTCCTACGAGCAGTACTTC	CASSWTGTNSYEQYF
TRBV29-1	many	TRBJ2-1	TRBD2	TGCAGCGCTCCCGTAAGAGCGGGGAGCTCCTACAATGAGCAGTTCTTC	CSAPVRAGSSYNEQFF
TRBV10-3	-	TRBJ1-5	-	TGTGCCATCAGTTTCAGTAGCAATCAGCCCCAGCATTTT	CAISFSSNQPQHF
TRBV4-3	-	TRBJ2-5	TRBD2	TGCGCCAGCAGCCGTGGACTAGCTCAGACCCAGTACTTC	CASSRGLAQTQYF
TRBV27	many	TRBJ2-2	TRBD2	TGTGCCAGCACCTTTAGCGGGCACAACACCGGGGAGCTGTTTTTT	CASTFSGHNTGELFF
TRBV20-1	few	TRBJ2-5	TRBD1	TGCAGTGGGTTCGGGACAGGGGGAGAGACCCAGTACTTC	CSGFGTGGETQYF
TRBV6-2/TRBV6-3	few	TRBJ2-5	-	TGTGCCAGCAGCCGGGACGGACAACAAGAGACCCAGTACTTC	CASSRDGQQETQYF
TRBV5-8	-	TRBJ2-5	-	TGTGCCAGCAGCCTCCCAGGGTTGATAGAGACCCAGTACTTC	CASSLPGLIETQYF
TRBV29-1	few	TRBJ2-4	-	TGCAGCGTTCTCAGGGAGGCCAAAAACATTCAGTACTTC	CSVLREAKNIQYF
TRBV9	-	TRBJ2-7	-	TGTGCCAGCAGCGTAGCGGGGGAGGTGGTGTACGAGCAGTACTTC	CASSVAGEVVYEQYF
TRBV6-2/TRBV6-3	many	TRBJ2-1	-	TGTGCCAGCAGTTACACAGTAAGAAGCAATGAGCAGTTCTTC	CASSYTVRSNEQFF
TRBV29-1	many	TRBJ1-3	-	TGCAGCGTTGGGGGCTTAGACAGCTCTGGAAACACCATATATTTT	CSVGGLDSSGNTIYF
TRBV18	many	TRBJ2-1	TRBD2	TGTGCCAGCTTATTACTAGCGGTTAACCCGAGCTCCTACAATGAGCAGTTCTTC	CASLLLAVNPSSYNEQFF
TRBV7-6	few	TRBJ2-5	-	TGTGCCAGCAGCGTAACCGGACAGATCCAAGAGACCCAGTACTTC	CASSVTGQIQETQYF
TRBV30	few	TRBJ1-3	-	TGTGCCTGGAGTGCCGGGGGCTCTGGAAACACCATATATTTT	CAWSAGGSGNTIYF
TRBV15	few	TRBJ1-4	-	TGTGCCACCAGCAACCGGAGAAGTGGGGAAAAACTGTTTTTT	CATSNRRSGEKLFF